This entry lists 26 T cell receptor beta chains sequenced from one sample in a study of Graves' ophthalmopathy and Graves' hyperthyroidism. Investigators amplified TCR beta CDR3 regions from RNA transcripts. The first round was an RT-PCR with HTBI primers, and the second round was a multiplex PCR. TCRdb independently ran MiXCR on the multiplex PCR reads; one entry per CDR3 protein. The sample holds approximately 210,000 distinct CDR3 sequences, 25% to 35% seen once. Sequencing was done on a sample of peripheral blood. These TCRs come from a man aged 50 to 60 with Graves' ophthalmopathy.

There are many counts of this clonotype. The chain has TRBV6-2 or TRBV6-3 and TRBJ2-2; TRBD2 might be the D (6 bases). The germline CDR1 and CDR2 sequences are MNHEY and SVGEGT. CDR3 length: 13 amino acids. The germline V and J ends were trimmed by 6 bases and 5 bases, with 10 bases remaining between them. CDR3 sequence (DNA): TGTGCCAGCAGATTGGGGGGTACCGGGGAGCTGTTTTTT. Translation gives CASRLGGTGELFF.

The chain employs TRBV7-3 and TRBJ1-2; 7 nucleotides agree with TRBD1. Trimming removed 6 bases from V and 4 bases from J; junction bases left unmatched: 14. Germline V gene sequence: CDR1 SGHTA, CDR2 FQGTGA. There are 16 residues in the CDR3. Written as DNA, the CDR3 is TGTGCCAGCAGACACCACGCTATGACAGGGATCTATGGCTACACCTTC. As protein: CASRHHAMTGIYGYTF. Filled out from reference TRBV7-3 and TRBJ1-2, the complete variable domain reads GAGVSQTPSNKVTEKGKYVELRCDPISGHTALYWYRQSLGQGPEFLIYFQGTGAADDSGLPNDRFFAVRPEGSVSTLKIQRTERGDSAVYLCASRHHAMTGIYGYTFGSGTRLTVV.

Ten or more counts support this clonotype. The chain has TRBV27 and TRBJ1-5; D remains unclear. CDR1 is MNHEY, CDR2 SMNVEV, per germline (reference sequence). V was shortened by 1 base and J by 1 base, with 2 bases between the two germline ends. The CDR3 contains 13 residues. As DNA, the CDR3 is TGTGCCAGCAGTTTATGGAGCAATCAGCCCCAGCATTTT. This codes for CASSLWSNQPQHF.

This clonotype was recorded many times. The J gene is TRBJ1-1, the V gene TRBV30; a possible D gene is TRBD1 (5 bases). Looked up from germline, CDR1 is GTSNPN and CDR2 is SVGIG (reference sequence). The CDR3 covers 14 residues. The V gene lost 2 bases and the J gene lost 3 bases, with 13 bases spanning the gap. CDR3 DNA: TGTGCCTGGAGTAGGATGGCGGGGGACACTGAAGCTTTCTTT. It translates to CAWSRMAGDTEAFF.

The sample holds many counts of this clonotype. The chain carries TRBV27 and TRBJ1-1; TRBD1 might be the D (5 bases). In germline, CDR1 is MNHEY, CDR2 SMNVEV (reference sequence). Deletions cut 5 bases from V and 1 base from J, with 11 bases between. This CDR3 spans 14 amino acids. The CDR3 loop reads CASSDQGRNTEAFF. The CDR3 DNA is TGTGCCAGCAGTGACCAGGGCAGGAACACTGAAGCTTTCTTT.

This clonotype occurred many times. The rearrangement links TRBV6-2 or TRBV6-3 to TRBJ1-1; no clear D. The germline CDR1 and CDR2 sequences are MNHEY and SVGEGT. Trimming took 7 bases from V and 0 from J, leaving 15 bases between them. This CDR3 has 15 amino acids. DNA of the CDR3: TGTGCCAGCACCCGGCCGATAGGGATGAACACTGAAGCTTTCTTT. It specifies CASTRPIGMNTEAFF.

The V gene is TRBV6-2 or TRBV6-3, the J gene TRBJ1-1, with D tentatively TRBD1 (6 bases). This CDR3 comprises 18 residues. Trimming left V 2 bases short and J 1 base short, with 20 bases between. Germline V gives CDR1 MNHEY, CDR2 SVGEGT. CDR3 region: CASSYPLPGHQSNTEAFF. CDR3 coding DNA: TGTGCCAGCAGTTACCCCCTACCGGGACACCAATCGAACACTGAAGCTTTCTTT.

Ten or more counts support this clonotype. The CDR3 nucleotides read TGTGCCAGTAGTATAGCGGGGACGGGCGCCTACGAGCAGTACTTC. Translating gives CASSIAGTGAYEQYF. This chain joins TRBV19 and TRBJ2-7; TRBD1 or TRBD2 may be the D gene (5 bases each). Trimming cost V 1 base and J 2 bases, with 12 bases left between them. The CDR3 extends over 15 amino acids. The germline CDR1 and CDR2 sequences are LNHDA and SQIVND (reference sequence).

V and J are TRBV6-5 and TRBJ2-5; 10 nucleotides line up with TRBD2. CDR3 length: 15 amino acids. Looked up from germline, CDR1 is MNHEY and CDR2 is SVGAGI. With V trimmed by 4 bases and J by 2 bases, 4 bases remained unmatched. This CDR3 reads CASSSPGLAQETQYF. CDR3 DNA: TGTGCCAGCAGTTCGCCGGGACTAGCGCAAGAGACCCAGTACTTC.

The CDR3 DNA sequence: TGTGCCAGCAGTCGTAATACAGCGATCTATGGCTACACCTTC. Translated: CASSRNTAIYGYTF. The chain couples TRBV6-1 to TRBJ1-2, with D unresolved. The germline CDR1 and CDR2 sequences are MNHNS and SASEGT. The germline V and J ends were trimmed by 5 bases and 4 bases, with 14 bases remaining between them. This CDR3 contains 14 residues.

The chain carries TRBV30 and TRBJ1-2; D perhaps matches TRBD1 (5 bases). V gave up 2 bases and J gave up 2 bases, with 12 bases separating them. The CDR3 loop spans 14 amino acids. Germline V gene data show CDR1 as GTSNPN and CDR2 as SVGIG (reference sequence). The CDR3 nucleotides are TGTGCCTGGAGTCAAGGGACCTTAAACTATGGCTACACCTTC. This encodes CAWSQGTLNYGYTF.

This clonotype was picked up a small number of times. CDR3 nucleotide sequence: TGTGCCAGCAGTGACATCCGGGACAGCACCTACGAGCAGTACTTC. It specifies CASSDIRDSTYEQYF. The chain joins TRBV25-1 to TRBJ2-7; 7 positions match TRBD1. CDR3 size: 15 residues. Germline loops: CDR1 MGHDK, CDR2 SYGVNS. After removal of 3 bases from V and 2 bases from J, the junction contained 7 bases not matched to a gene.

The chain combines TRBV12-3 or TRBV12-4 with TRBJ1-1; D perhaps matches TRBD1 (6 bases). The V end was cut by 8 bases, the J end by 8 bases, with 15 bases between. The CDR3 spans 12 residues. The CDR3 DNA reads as TGTGCCAGCTGGGGGAGGGGGTCAGAAGCTTTCTTT. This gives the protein CASWGRGSEAFF.

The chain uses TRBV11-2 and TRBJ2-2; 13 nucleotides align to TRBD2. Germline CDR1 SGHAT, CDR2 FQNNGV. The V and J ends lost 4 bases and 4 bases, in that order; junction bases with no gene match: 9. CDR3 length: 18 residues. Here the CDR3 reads CASSSETRLAGGTGELFF. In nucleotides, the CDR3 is TGTGCCAGCAGCTCAGAGACCCGACTAGCGGGAGGCACCGGGGAGCTGTTTTTT.

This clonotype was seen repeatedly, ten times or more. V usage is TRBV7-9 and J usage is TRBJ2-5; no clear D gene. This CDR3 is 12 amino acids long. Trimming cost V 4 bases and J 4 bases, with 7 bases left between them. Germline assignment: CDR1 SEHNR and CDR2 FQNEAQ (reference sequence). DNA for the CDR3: TGTGCCAGCAGCTCGCCTCGAGAGACCCAGTACTTC. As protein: CASSSPRETQYF.

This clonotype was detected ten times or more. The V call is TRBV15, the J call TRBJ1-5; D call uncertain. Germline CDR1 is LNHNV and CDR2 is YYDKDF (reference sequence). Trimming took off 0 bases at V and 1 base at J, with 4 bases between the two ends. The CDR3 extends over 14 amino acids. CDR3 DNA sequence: TGTGCCACCAGCAGAGATTCAAGCAATCAGCCCCAGCATTTT. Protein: CATSRDSSNQPQHF. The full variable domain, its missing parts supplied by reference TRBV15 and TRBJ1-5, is DAMVIQNPRYQVTQFGKPVTLSCSQTLNHNVMYWYQQKSSQAPKLLFHYYDKDFNNEADTPDNFQSRRPNTSFCFLDIRSPGLGDTAMYLCATSRDSSNQPQHFGDGTRLSIL.

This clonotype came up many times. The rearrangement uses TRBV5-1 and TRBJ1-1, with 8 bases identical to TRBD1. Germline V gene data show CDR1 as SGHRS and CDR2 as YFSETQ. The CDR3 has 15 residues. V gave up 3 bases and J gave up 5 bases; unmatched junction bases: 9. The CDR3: CASSSEQGVRTEAFF. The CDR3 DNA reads TGCGCCAGCAGCTCCGAACAGGGGGTGAGGACTGAAGCTTTCTTT.

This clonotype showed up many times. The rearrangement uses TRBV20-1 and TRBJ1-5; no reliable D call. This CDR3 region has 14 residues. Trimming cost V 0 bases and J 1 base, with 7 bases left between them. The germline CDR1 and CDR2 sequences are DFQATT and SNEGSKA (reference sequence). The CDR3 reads CSARDGLSNQPQHF. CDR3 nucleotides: TGCAGTGCTAGAGATGGATTAAGCAATCAGCCCCAGCATTTT.

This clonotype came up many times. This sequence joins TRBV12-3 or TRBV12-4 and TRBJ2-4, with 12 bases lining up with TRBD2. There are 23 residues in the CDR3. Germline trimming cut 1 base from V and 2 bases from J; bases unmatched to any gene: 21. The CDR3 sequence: CASSLGDRGGLAGGPRTKNIQYF. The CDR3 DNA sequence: TGTGCCAGCAGTTTAGGGGACAGGGGAGGTCTAGCGGGAGGGCCTCGAACCAAAAACATTCAGTACTTC.

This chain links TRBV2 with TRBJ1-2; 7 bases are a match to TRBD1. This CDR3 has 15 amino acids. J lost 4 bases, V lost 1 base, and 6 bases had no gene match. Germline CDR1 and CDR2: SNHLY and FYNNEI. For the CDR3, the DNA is TGTGCCAGCAGTGAAGAGGACAGGCCAGGCTATGGCTACACCTTC. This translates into CASSEEDRPGYGYTF.

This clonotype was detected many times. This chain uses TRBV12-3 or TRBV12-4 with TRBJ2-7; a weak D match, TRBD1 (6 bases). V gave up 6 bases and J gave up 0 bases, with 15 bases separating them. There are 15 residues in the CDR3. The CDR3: CASSPRTESSYEQYF. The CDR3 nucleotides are TGTGCCAGCAGCCCCCGGACAGAGAGCTCCTACGAGCAGTACTTC.

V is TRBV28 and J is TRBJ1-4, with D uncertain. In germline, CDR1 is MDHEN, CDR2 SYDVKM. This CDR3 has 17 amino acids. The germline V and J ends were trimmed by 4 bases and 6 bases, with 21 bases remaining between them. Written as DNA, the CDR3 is TGTGCCAGCAGTTCACGGACGGGAACGGATCGAGATGAAAAACTGTTTTTT. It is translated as CASSSRTGTDRDEKLFF.

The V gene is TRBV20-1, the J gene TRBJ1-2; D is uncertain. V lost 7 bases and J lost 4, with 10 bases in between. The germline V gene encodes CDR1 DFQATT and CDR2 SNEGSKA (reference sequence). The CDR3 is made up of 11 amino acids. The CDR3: CSGQPTYGYTF. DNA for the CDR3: TGCAGTGGCCAGCCGACCTATGGCTACACCTTC.

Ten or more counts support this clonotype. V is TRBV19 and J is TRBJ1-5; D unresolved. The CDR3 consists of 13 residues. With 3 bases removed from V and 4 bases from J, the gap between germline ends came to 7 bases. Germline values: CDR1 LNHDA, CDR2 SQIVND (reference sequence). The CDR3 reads CASSISGNQPQHF. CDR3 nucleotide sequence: TGTGCCAGTAGTATTTCGGGTAATCAGCCCCAGCATTTT. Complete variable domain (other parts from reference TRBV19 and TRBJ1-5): DGGITQSPKYLFRKEGQNVTLSCEQNLNHDAMYWYRQDPGQGLRLIYYSQIVNDFQKGDIAEGYSVSREKKESFPLTVTSAQKNPTAFYLCASSISGNQPQHFGDGTRLSIL.

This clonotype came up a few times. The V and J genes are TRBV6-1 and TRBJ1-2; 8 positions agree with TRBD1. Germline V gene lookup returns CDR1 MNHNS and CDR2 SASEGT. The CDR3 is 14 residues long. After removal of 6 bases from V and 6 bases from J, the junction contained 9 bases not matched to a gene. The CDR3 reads CASRPPTGENGYTF. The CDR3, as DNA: TGTGCCAGCAGACCACCGACAGGGGAGAATGGCTACACCTTC.

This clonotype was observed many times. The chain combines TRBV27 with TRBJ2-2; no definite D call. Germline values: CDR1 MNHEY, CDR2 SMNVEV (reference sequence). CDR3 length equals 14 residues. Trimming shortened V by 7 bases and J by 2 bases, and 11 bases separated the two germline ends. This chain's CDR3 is CASKSPANTGELFF. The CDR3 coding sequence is TGTGCCAGCAAGTCACCCGCTAACACCGGGGAGCTGTTTTTT.